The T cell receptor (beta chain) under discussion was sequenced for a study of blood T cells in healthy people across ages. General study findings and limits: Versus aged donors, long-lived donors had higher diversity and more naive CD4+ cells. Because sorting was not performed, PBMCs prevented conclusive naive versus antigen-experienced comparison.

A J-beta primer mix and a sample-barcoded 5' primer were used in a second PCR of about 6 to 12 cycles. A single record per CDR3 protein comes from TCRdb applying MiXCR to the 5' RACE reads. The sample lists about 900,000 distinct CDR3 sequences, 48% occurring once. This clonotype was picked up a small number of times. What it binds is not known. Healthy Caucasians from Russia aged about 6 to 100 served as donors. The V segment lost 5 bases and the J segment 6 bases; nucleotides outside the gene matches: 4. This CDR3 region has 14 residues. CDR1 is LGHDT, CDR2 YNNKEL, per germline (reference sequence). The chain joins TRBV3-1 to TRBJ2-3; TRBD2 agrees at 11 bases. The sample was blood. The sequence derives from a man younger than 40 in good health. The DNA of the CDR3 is TGTGCCAGCAGCAATAGCGGGGGGGACGATACGCAGTATTTT. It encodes CASSNSGGDDTQYF.